The clone carrying this T cell receptor beta chain has just a few counts. This entry comes from a study of OX40 agonist ivuxolimab in advanced cancers. Data came from immunoSEQ multiplex PCR; TCRdb stores just in-frame clones and leaves some out. The sample consists of 40,000 or so clones, 86% of them appearing once. There are 14 residues in the CDR3. Trimming shortened V by 10 bases and J by 0 bases, and 13 bases separated the two germline ends. Per the germline V gene, CDR1 is MGHDK and CDR2 is SYGVNS. The sequenced sample was CD4+ or CD8+ T cells sorted from blood, obtained in a trial of the OX40 agonist ivuxolimab. The clonotype was recovered from an adult with an advanced solid tumor such as melanoma, head and neck, liver or kidney cancer. The V and J genes are TRBV25-1 and TRBJ1-3, with D possibly being TRBD1 (5 bases). In nucleotides, the CDR3 is TGTGCCACGCAAGGGGCCTTCTCTGGAAACACCATATATTTT. Its protein is CATQGAFSGNTIYF.